This note documents a single T cell receptor (beta chain) sequence. For TCR, cDNA came from 5'RACE template switching, which added a universal primer site and UMIs. TCRdb called the 5' RACE reads again in MiXCR, with one record for every CDR3 protein. The sample includes 300,000 to 400,000 distinct CDR3 sequences, 7.5% to 9% of them seen just once. This specimen comes from a study of T cells after yellow fever vaccination. With 0 bases removed from V and 7 bases from J, the gap between germline ends came to 7 bases. This CDR3 has 13 amino acids. The germline V gene encodes CDR1 SGHRS and CDR2 YFSETQ. This chain links TRBV5-1 with TRBJ2-2; no definite D call. This TCR derives from a young man who received the YFV17D yellow fever vaccine. The sequences come from PBMCs, collected on the day of the first yellow fever vaccination. Written as DNA, the CDR3 is TGCGCCAGCAGCTTGGTCTTGGGCGGGGAGCTGTTTTTT. It encodes CASSLVLGGELFF.